The 8 T cell receptor beta chains reported below all come from one sample, sequenced in a study of blood T cell repertoires in COVID-19. Here immunoSEQ multiplex PCR was the method, and the copy in TCRdb shows in-frame clones only, minus some. The sample carries roughly 170,000 clones, around 87% recorded once. The material sequenced was peripheral blood. These receptors originate from a woman between 18 and 30 years old who had recovered from COVID-19.

CDR3 amino acids: CASSRNRGYGYTF. The CDR3 nucleotides read TGTGCCAGCAGCCGAAACAGGGGCTATGGCTACACCTTC. This sequence joins TRBV11-2 and TRBJ1-2, with TRBD1 matching 7 bases. The germline V gene has CDR1 SGHAT and CDR2 FQNNGV. The ends lost 5 bases at V and 4 bases at J; junction bases unmatched: 4. This CDR3 contains 13 residues.

The genes are TRBV6-5 and TRBJ1-3; the D gene is possibly TRBD1 (5 bases). This CDR3 comprises 14 residues. V dropped 4 bases and J dropped 4 bases, with 11 bases sitting between them. Germline CDR1 MNHEY, CDR2 SVGAGI. As DNA, the CDR3 is TGTGCCAGCAGTTCCAGGACATTCGGAAACACCATATATTTT. This sequence encodes CASSSRTFGNTIYF.

The genes are TRBV5-1 and TRBJ1-1; 8 bases align to TRBD1. The CDR3 extends over 13 amino acids. Losses at the gene ends were 6 bases for V and 4 bases for J; bases not matched to a gene: 5. Germline V gene data show CDR1 as SGHRS and CDR2 as YFSETQ. The CDR3 DNA follows: TGCGCCAGCAACCACAGGGGGGGCACTGAAGCTTTCTTT. Translated: CASNHRGGTEAFF.

This chain uses TRBV5-4 with TRBJ2-3; unclear D gene. Trimming left V 1 base short and J 4 bases short, with 7 bases between. Germline-derived CDR1 and CDR2 are SGHNT and YYREEE (reference sequence). The CDR3 has 13 amino acids. The CDR3 nucleotides are TGTGCCAGCAGCTTGCAGGCCCCAGATACGCAGTATTTT. Translation gives CASSLQAPDTQYF.

This clone showed up just a few times. V usage is TRBV4-3 and J usage is TRBJ1-4, with D tentatively TRBD1 (6 bases). CDR3 length: 13 amino acids. V lost 8 bases and J lost 1, with 8 bases in between. The V gene's germline CDR1 is LGHNA and CDR2 YSLEER. The CDR3 coding sequence is TGCGCCAGCGGCAGGGGAACTAATGAAAAACTGTTTTTT. This encodes CASGRGTNEKLFF.

V usage is TRBV5-6 and J usage is TRBJ1-5; a weak D match, TRBD1 (6 bases). The V end lost 4 bases, the J end lost 4 bases, and 18 bases lay between the germline ends. The CDR3 has 16 residues. Germline lookup yields CDR1 SGHDT and CDR2 YYEEEE. CDR3 sequence: CASSKEQGVGNQPQHF. The CDR3 DNA sequence: TGTGCCAGCAGCAAGGAACAGGGAGTGGGGAATCAGCCCCAGCATTTT.

The genes are TRBV6-2 or TRBV6-3 and TRBJ2-1; D not resolved. Per the germline V gene, CDR1 is MNHEY and CDR2 is SVGEGT. CDR3 size: 15 residues. With 3 bases removed from V and 2 bases from J, the gap between germline ends came to 11 bases. CDR3 amino acids: CASSYSGTPYNEQFF. In DNA form, the CDR3 reads TGTGCCAGCAGTTATTCGGGTACCCCCTACAATGAGCAGTTCTTC.

The chain employs TRBV3-1 (or the pseudogene TRBV3-2) and TRBJ2-7, with TRBD2 identical over 9 bases. Germline CDR1 and CDR2: LGHDT and YNNKEL (reference sequence). With V trimmed by 0 bases and J by 7 bases, 4 bases remained unmatched. The CDR3 sequence is 14 residues long. The DNA of the CDR3 is TGTGCCAGCAGCCAAGATCGCGGGAGGGATGAGCAGTACGTC. Translation: CASSQDRGRDEQYV.